This is a list of T cell receptor beta chains from one sample in a study of OX40 agonist ivuxolimab in advanced cancers. Produced via immunoSEQ multiplex PCR; TCRdb's table is partial and in-frame only. The data hold 70,000 to 75,000 clones, with roughly 85% observed a single time. This specimen was CD4+ or CD8+ T cells sorted from blood, taken in a trial of the OX40 agonist ivuxolimab. These receptors all come from an adult with an advanced solid tumor such as melanoma, head and neck, liver or kidney cancer. CDR3s include the opening cysteine and the closing phenylalanine or tryptophan. Fields, in order: clone size, V gene, J gene, D gene, CDR3 protein, CDR3 DNA. The D gene is left open where the match is weak. Only part of the rows carry a size: once, few, many, or a class if the clone is expanded.

clone_size: NA; v_call: TRBV6-1; j_call: TRBJ1-4; d_call: NA; cdr3_aa: CASSERGEKLFF; cdr3_nt: TGTGCCAGCAGTGAAAGGGGTGAAAAACTGTTTTTT
clone_size: NA; v_call: TRBV10-3; j_call: TRBJ2-3; d_call: NA; cdr3_aa: CAISGQLSRDSTDTQYF; cdr3_nt: TGTGCCATCAGTGGTCAATTATCACGGGACTCCACAGATACGCAGTATTTT
clone_size: NA; v_call: TRBV5-1; j_call: TRBJ1-4; d_call: TRBD1; cdr3_aa: CASSGRTGIENEKLFF; cdr3_nt: TGCGCCAGCAGCGGGAGGACAGGGATTGAAAATGAAAAACTGTTTTTT
clone_size: NA; v_call: TRBV7-8; j_call: TRBJ2-5; d_call: TRBD2; cdr3_aa: CASTSGKQTQYF; cdr3_nt: TGTGCCAGCACTAGCGGAAAGCAGACCCAGTACTTC
clone_size: NA; v_call: TRBV6-1; j_call: TRBJ2-7; d_call: TRBD2; cdr3_aa: CAGGREWHEQYF; cdr3_nt: TGTGCCGGGGGGAGGGAATGGCACGAGCAGTACTTC
clone_size: once; v_call: TRBV10-3; j_call: TRBJ2-6; d_call: NA; cdr3_aa: CAISESGAGANVLTF; cdr3_nt: TGTGCCATCAGTGAGTCGGGCGCTGGGGCCAACGTCCTGACTTTC
clone_size: NA; v_call: TRBV6-4; j_call: TRBJ1-2; d_call: TRBD1; cdr3_aa: CASSETQGFGGYTF; cdr3_nt: TGTGCCAGCAGTGAAACACAGGGGTTTGGTGGCTACACCTTC
clone_size: NA; v_call: TRBV5-4; j_call: TRBJ2-1; d_call: TRBD2; cdr3_aa: CASSLEGLADNEQFF; cdr3_nt: TGTGCCAGCAGCTTAGAGGGACTAGCGGACAATGAGCAGTTCTTC
clone_size: NA; v_call: TRBV9; j_call: TRBJ1-2; d_call: NA; cdr3_aa: CASGLGGNYGYTF; cdr3_nt: TGTGCCAGCGGATTGGGGGGGAACTATGGCTACACCTTC
clone_size: NA; v_call: TRBV4-1; j_call: TRBJ2-2; d_call: NA; cdr3_aa: CASSQESAGELFF; cdr3_nt: TGCGCCAGCAGCCAAGAGTCCGCCGGGGAGCTGTTTTTT
clone_size: NA; v_call: TRBV6-1; j_call: TRBJ1-1; d_call: NA; cdr3_aa: CASSAPSYTEAFF; cdr3_nt: TGTGCCAGCAGTGCACCGTCCTACACTGAAGCTTTCTTT
clone_size: NA; v_call: TRBV6-1; j_call: TRBJ2-7; d_call: TRBD2; cdr3_aa: CASRERILAGSVYEQYF; cdr3_nt: TGTGCCAGCAGAGAAAGGATTCTAGCGGGATCAGTCTACGAGCAGTACTTC
clone_size: NA; v_call: TRBV6-4; j_call: TRBJ1-6; d_call: NA; cdr3_aa: CASSLGVDSPLHF; cdr3_nt: TGTGCCAGCAGCCTTGGTGTGGATTCACCCCTCCACTTT
clone_size: NA; v_call: TRBV21-1; j_call: TRBJ2-7; d_call: NA; cdr3_aa: CASKLGPEGSYEQYF; cdr3_nt: TGTGCCAGCAAACTGGGACCAGAGGGCTCCTACGAGCAGTACTTC
clone_size: once; v_call: TRBV7-8; j_call: TRBJ2-7; d_call: NA; cdr3_aa: CASSPDPTYEQYF; cdr3_nt: TGTGCCAGCAGCCCCGACCCCACCTACGAGCAGTACTTC
clone_size: NA; v_call: TRBV9; j_call: TRBJ2-3; d_call: NA; cdr3_aa: CASSVEEGETDTQYF; cdr3_nt: TGTGCCAGCAGCGTAGAAGAGGGGGAGACAGATACGCAGTATTTT
clone_size: NA; v_call: TRBV7-2; j_call: TRBJ1-2; d_call: NA; cdr3_aa: CASSPTKGSTIYGYTF; cdr3_nt: TGTGCCAGCAGCCCCACAAAGGGGAGTACCATCTATGGCTACACCTTC
clone_size: NA; v_call: TRBV7-3; j_call: TRBJ1-1; d_call: TRBD1; cdr3_aa: CASSQTGGTEAFF; cdr3_nt: TGTGCCAGCAGCCAGACAGGGGGCACTGAAGCTTTCTTT
clone_size: NA; v_call: TRBV25-1; j_call: TRBJ2-3; d_call: TRBD1; cdr3_aa: CASSAGQGRDTQYF; cdr3_nt: TGTGCCAGCAGTGCCGGACAGGGAAGAGATACGCAGTATTTT
clone_size: few; v_call: TRBV4-2; j_call: TRBJ2-1; d_call: TRBD2; cdr3_aa: CASSQGAGGQQFF; cdr3_nt: TGTGCCAGCAGCCAAGGGGCGGGGGGTCAGCAGTTCTTC
clone_size: NA; v_call: TRBV19; j_call: TRBJ1-3; d_call: TRBD1; cdr3_aa: CASSIGGFLDRAGNTIYF; cdr3_nt: TGTGCCAGTAGTATAGGCGGGTTTTTGGACAGGGCTGGAAACACCATATATTTT
clone_size: NA; v_call: TRBV11-1; j_call: TRBJ1-1; d_call: NA; cdr3_aa: CASSLGRNTEAFF; cdr3_nt: TGTGCCAGCAGCTTAGGGAGGAACACTGAAGCTTTCTTT
clone_size: NA; v_call: TRBV21-1; j_call: TRBJ2-2; d_call: NA; cdr3_aa: CASGWSGGANTGELFF; cdr3_nt: TGTGCCAGCGGATGGAGCGGGGGAGCGAACACCGGGGAGCTGTTTTTT
clone_size: NA; v_call: TRBV5-1; j_call: TRBJ2-7; d_call: NA; cdr3_aa: CASSMSNSYEQYF; cdr3_nt: TGCGCCAGCAGCATGTCGAACTCCTACGAGCAGTACTTC